Shown below are 20 T cell receptor beta chains from a single sample sequenced in a study of blood T cell repertoires in COVID-19. TCRdb keeps only in-frame clones here, not all; method: immunoSEQ multiplex PCR. The table shows about 200,000 clones, with 80% to 90% occurring only once. Sample: PBMCs or T cells enriched from blood (not recorded which). The receptors come from a woman in her 50s who had been exposed to COVID-19.

CDR3 sequence reads: CASSEQGRANYGYTF. CDR3 coding DNA: TGTGCCAGCAGTGAACAGGGTCGAGCTAACTATGGCTACACCTTC. V and J are TRBV2 and TRBJ1-2; D is possibly TRBD1 (5 bases). From germline, CDR1 is SNHLY and CDR2 FYNNEI. The CDR3 is made up of 15 amino acids. V lost 2 bases to trimming and J lost 0 bases, with 10 bases between them.

The genes are TRBV28 and TRBJ1-3; the D is unclear. With 1 base removed from V and 0 bases from J, the gap between germline ends came to 7 bases. Germline V gene sequence: CDR1 MDHEN, CDR2 SYDVKM. CDR3 length: 15 amino acids. This CDR3 reads CASSLFQSSGNTIYF. The CDR3 nucleotides are TGTGCCAGCAGTTTATTCCAGTCCTCTGGAAACACCATATATTTT.

The chain links TRBV9 to TRBJ2-3; 12 nucleotides line up with TRBD2. CDR3 length: 16 residues. Trimming at V came to 4 bases and at J to 6 bases, leaving 9 bases not matched to a gene. The germline CDR1 and CDR2 sequences are SGDLS and YYNGEE. CDR3 region: CASSFRTSGAVDTQYF. CDR3 coding DNA: TGTGCCAGCAGCTTCCGGACTAGCGGGGCGGTGGATACGCAGTATTTT.

V gene TRBV29-1 combines with J gene TRBJ1-1; 7 bases fit TRBD1. The CDR3 consists of 11 residues. The trim removed 7 bases at V and 6 bases at J, leaving 5 bases unmatched. The V gene's germline CDR1 is SQVTM and CDR2 ANQGSEA. DNA for the CDR3: TGCAGCGGGACAGGTTACGCTGAAGCTTTCTTT. Translation gives CSGTGYAEAFF.

The gene calls are TRBV29-1 and TRBJ1-1, with TRBD1 matching 7 bases. The germline CDR1 and CDR2 sequences are SQVTM and ANQGSEA. CDR3 length equals 15 residues. J lost 0 bases, V lost 7 bases, and 11 bases had no gene match. This chain's CDR3 is CSGLPRQGMNTEAFF. The DNA for the CDR3 is TGCAGCGGATTACCAAGACAGGGTATGAACACTGAAGCTTTCTTT.

This clone was observed many times. The chain is built from TRBV18 and TRBJ1-6; tentatively, D is TRBD1 (5 bases). Looked up from germline, CDR1 is KGHSH and CDR2 is LQKENI. The CDR3 is 16 amino acids. V lost 1 base and J 10 bases, leaving 17 bases between the germline ends. As DNA, the CDR3 is TGTGCCAGCTCACCACTTGGCAGGGAGGGTAACTCACCCCTCCACTTT. Its protein is CASSPLGREGNSPLHF.

The rearrangement uses TRBV5-6 and TRBJ1-4, with D unclear. The CDR3 consists of 13 residues. V was shortened by 0 bases and J by 12 bases, with 12 bases between the two germline ends. Per germline, CDR1 SGHDT and CDR2 YYEEEE. CDR3 amino acids: CASSLAARSELFF. CDR3 coding DNA: TGTGCCAGCAGCTTGGCGGCGAGGTCAGAACTGTTTTTT. The whole variable domain, remainder taken from reference TRBV5-6 and TRBJ1-4, is DAGVTQSPTHLIKTRGQQVTLRCSPKSGHDTVSWYQQALGQGPQFIFQYYEEEERQRGNFPDRFSGHQFPNYSSELNVNALLLGDSALYLCASSLAARSELFFGSGTQLSVL.

The chain carries TRBV25-1 and TRBJ2-5; TRBD2 matches at 13 bases. V lost 7 bases and J lost 2; bases outside the gene matches: 7. The germline gives CDR1 MGHDK, CDR2 SYGVNS. This CDR3 is 16 amino acids long. CDR3 protein: CASKPGLAGFQETQYF. The CDR3 DNA reads as TGTGCCAGCAAGCCGGGACTAGCGGGGTTTCAAGAGACCCAGTACTTC. Complete variable domain (other parts from reference TRBV25-1 and TRBJ2-5): EADIYQTPRYLVIGTGKKITLECSQTMGHDKMYWYQQDPGMELHLIHYSYGVNSTEKGDLSSESTVSRIRTEHFPLTLESARPSHTSQYLCASKPGLAGFQETQYFGPGTRLLVL.

This clone was observed once. This chain connects TRBV28 to TRBJ2-3; 8 nucleotides line up with TRBD1. J lost 0 bases, V lost 6 bases, and 8 bases had no gene match. The CDR3 loop spans 16 amino acids. Germline values: CDR1 MDHEN, CDR2 SYDVKM. CDR3 in DNA: TGTGCCAGCAGCCCATTTGGACAGGGAAGCACAGATACGCAGTATTTT. Translation gives CASSPFGQGSTDTQYF.

This chain links TRBV3-1 (or the pseudogene TRBV3-2) with TRBJ2-7; a possible D gene is TRBD2 (5 bases). CDR1 is LGHDT, CDR2 YNNKEL, per germline (reference sequence). This CDR3 contains 14 residues. Trimming took 5 bases from V and 0 from J, leaving 11 bases between them. CDR3 sequence: CASSADSSSYEQYF. As DNA, the CDR3 is TGTGCCAGCAGCGCGGACTCCTCCTCCTACGAGCAGTACTTC.

The chain joins TRBV6-2 or TRBV6-3 to TRBJ2-2; no clear D gene. Germline values: CDR1 MNHEY, CDR2 SVGEGT. The CDR3 has 14 residues. The V and J ends lost 4 bases and 1 base respectively, with 7 bases between them. The CDR3 region has the DNA TGTGCCAGCAGTTTCGACTGGAACACCGGGGAGCTGTTTTTT. It is translated as CASSFDWNTGELFF.

This chain links TRBV5-1 with TRBJ2-3, with 11 positions matching TRBD2. CDR1 is SGHRS and CDR2 is YFSETQ in the germline V gene. The CDR3 has 21 amino acids. V dropped 0 bases and J dropped 4; count of bases not matched to a gene: 19. CDR3 residues: CASSLEPPTLSGGAMADTQYF. CDR3 nucleotide sequence: TGCGCCAGCAGCTTGGAACCCCCCACGCTTAGCGGGGGGGCAATGGCAGATACGCAGTATTTT.

V gene TRBV29-1 combines with J gene TRBJ2-2; D not resolved. The CDR3 is 11 amino acids. The germline gives CDR1 SQVTM, CDR2 ANQGSEA. V gave up 6 bases and J gave up 4 bases, with 6 bases separating them. The CDR3 region has the DNA TGCAGCGTGGCGGCCACCGGGGAGCTGTTTTTT. Amino acid sequence: CSVAATGELFF.

V and J are TRBV18 and TRBJ1-5; TRBD1 agrees at 8 bases. V lost 1 base and J lost 1; bases outside the gene matches: 9. The CDR3 contains 18 residues. Germline CDR1 KGHSH, CDR2 LQKENI. The CDR3 DNA reads as TGTGCCAGCTCACCACGAGGACAGGGACGGGGAAGCAATCAGCCCCAGCATTTT. The encoded protein is CASSPRGQGRGSNQPQHF.

The V and J genes are TRBV5-8 and TRBJ1-1; TRBD1 might be the D (5 bases). The germline CDR1 and CDR2 sequences are SGHTS and YDEGEE. CDR3 length: 12 amino acids. With 1 base removed from V and 4 bases from J, the gap between germline ends came to 5 bases. CDR3 sequence: CASSLRGTEAFF. The CDR3 region has the DNA TGTGCCAGCAGCTTGAGGGGCACTGAAGCTTTCTTT.

This clone was seen a handful of times. V is TRBV7-2 and J is TRBJ1-6; TRBD1 matches at 9 bases. There are 15 residues in the CDR3. Germline values: CDR1 SGHTA, CDR2 FQGNSA. The ends lost 1 base at V and 6 bases at J; junction bases unmatched: 1. The CDR3: CASSLVGQGNSPLHF. Written as DNA, the CDR3 is TGTGCCAGCAGCTTAGTGGGACAGGGTAATTCACCCCTCCACTTT.

This chain joins TRBV14 and TRBJ1-1; possible D gene TRBD1, 6 bases. The CDR3 has 15 amino acids. Trimming removed 2 bases at V and 4 bases at J, with 14 bases between. The V gene's germline CDR1 is SGHDN and CDR2 FVKESK. CDR3 residues: CASSQFQGKGTEAFF. CDR3 sequence (DNA): TGTGCCAGCAGCCAATTTCAGGGGAAGGGCACTGAAGCTTTCTTT. The full variable domain, in which reference TRBV14 and TRBJ1-1 provide the parts outside the CDR3, is EAGVTQFPSHSVIEKGQTVTLRCDPISGHDNLYWYRRVMGKEIKFLLHFVKESKQDESGMPNNRFLAERTGGTYSTLKVQPAELEDSGVYFCASSQFQGKGTEAFFGQGTRLTVV.

The chain recombines TRBV18 with TRBJ2-3; maybe TRBD2 (6 bases). The CDR3 is 13 residues long. CDR1 and CDR2 from the germline V gene are KGHSH and LQKENI. The V gene lost 5 bases and the J gene lost 5 bases, with 11 bases spanning the gap. The DNA of the CDR3 is TGTGCCAGCTCAGCGGGGCGGGGAGATACGCAGTATTTT. This translates into CASSAGRGDTQYF.

This clone has only one observation. CDR3 in DNA: TGTGCCAGCTCACCGGACAGGGGGCATTTCACTGAAGCTTTCTTT. This encodes CASSPDRGHFTEAFF. This chain joins TRBV18 and TRBJ1-1, with 11 bases fitting TRBD1. CDR3 size: 15 residues. Germline assignment: CDR1 KGHSH and CDR2 LQKENI. The V segment lost 3 bases and the J segment 4 bases; nucleotides outside the gene matches: 4.

There are a few counts of this clone. This rearrangement joins TRBV7-2 to TRBJ2-3; D is possibly TRBD2 (5 bases). Germline V gene data show CDR1 as SGHTA and CDR2 as FQGNSA. V shed 4 bases and J shed 0 bases, with 11 bases lying between them. The CDR3 is 15 amino acids. The CDR3 here is CASSSEGTSTDTQYF. DNA for the CDR3: TGTGCCAGCAGCTCAGAGGGCACAAGCACAGATACGCAGTATTTT. Full variable domain (rest looked up from reference TRBV7-2 and TRBJ2-3): GAGVSQSPSNKVTEKGKDVELRCDPISGHTALYWYRQSLGQGLEFLIYFQGNSAPDKSGLPSDRFSAERTGGSVSTLTIQRTQQEDSAVYLCASSSEGTSTDTQYFGPGTRLTVL.